These 4 T cell receptor beta chains came from one sample sequenced in a study of OX40 agonist ivuxolimab in advanced cancers. Some clones are missing from TCRdb's copy, which holds only in-frame ones; the method was immunoSEQ multiplex PCR. The sample includes approximately 80,000 clones, approximately 85% of them seen just once. The source was CD4+ or CD8+ T cells sorted from blood, collected in a trial of the OX40 agonist ivuxolimab. These receptors were taken from an adult with an advanced solid tumor such as melanoma, head and neck, liver or kidney cancer.

The CDR3: CASSRDSGYGYTF. CDR3 bases: TGCGCCAGCAGCCGGGACAGCGGCTATGGCTACACCTTC. The chain has TRBV10-2 and TRBJ1-2; 7 bases line up with TRBD1. CDR1 is WSHSY, CDR2 SAAADI, per germline. The CDR3 consists of 13 residues. J lost 4 bases, V lost 6 bases, and 5 bases had no gene match.

The genes are TRBV7-2 and TRBJ1-5; tentatively, D is TRBD1 (6 bases). V was trimmed by 2 bases and J by 6 bases, leaving 14 bases between them. CDR3 length equals 15 residues. CDR1 and CDR2 from the germline V gene are SGHTA and FQGNSA. DNA of the CDR3: TGTGCCAGCAGCTTAAAGCAGGGGACTTCTCAGCCCCAGCATTTT. This codes for CASSLKQGTSQPQHF.

The chain links TRBV6-5 to TRBJ2-7; 8 bases fit TRBD1. The germline gives CDR1 MNHEY, CDR2 SVGAGI. Trimming took 4 bases from V and 4 from J; bases not matched to a gene: 9. The CDR3 runs to 15 residues. The DNA of the CDR3 is TGTGCCAGCAGTTCCTCCTGGGACAGGTTTTACGAGCAGTACTTC. Translating it yields CASSSSWDRFYEQYF.

The chain has TRBV30 and TRBJ2-7; D is possibly TRBD2 (6 bases). Deletions cut 1 base from V and 4 bases from J, with 11 bases between. Germline lookup yields CDR1 GTSNPN and CDR2 SVGIG (reference sequence). The CDR3 extends over 13 amino acids. The CDR3 spells CAWSGGGRYEQYF. DNA of the CDR3: TGTGCCTGGAGTGGTGGAGGGAGGTACGAGCAGTACTTC.